This T cell receptor beta chain was profiled in a study of T cell repertoires in cytomegalovirus infection. Study-wide context: Signatures in public TCR beta sequences pointed to both CMV infection and matching HLA type.

Notes on the study in general: There were carriers of CMV plus the relevant HLA, and cumulative public TCR beta family frequency identified them.

This clonotype occurred a few times. Its antigen is unknown. One entry per CDR3 protein results from TCRdb running MiXCR on the reads. The sample includes around 280,000 distinct CDR3 sequences, approximately 8.9% of them seen just once. V lost 4 bases and J lost 0; bases outside the gene matches: 14. Per the germline V gene, CDR1 is SQVTM and CDR2 is ANQGSEA. This CDR3 has 18 residues. The receptor's source is a human donor in good health (CMV status not recorded). Some clones in this sample may be carry-over from other donors' samples. This chain joins TRBV29-1 and TRBJ2-1, with 8 bases lining up with TRBD1. Sequenced: PBMCs. The CDR3 DNA sequence: TGCAGCGTTGTAAGGGACAGGCTTCCCCTGACCTCCTACAATGAGCAGTTCTTC. Its translation is CSVVRDRLPLTSYNEQFF.